The 12 T cell receptor beta chains below were found in one sample sequenced in a study of lymphopenia after photon versus proton radiotherapy. Libraries were prepared by immunoSEQ multiplex PCR; TCRdb keeps only in-frame clonotypes and omits some of them. The sample carries approximately 160,000 clones, about nine tenths recorded once. Sequences were derived from peripheral blood, sampled from a patient treated with photon-based radiotherapy. The receptors come from a man over 45 with gastric cancer.

This clone was found once. J is TRBJ1-1 and V is TRBV20-1; D remains unclear. Germline lookup yields CDR1 DFQATT and CDR2 SNEGSKA (reference sequence). V dropped 3 bases and J dropped 6 bases, with 8 bases sitting between them. The CDR3 consists of 11 residues. The DNA for the CDR3 is TGCAGTGCTAGGCTCGTGCCTGAAGCTTTCTTT. Residues: CSARLVPEAFF.

The rearrangement links TRBV11-2 to TRBJ2-1; 11 bases are a match to TRBD2. The junction had 6 bases not matched to a gene; V was cut back by 3 bases and J by 5 bases. CDR3 length equals 16 residues. CDR1 and CDR2 from the germline V gene are SGHAT and FQNNGV. Here the CDR3 DNA reads TGTGCCAGCAGCTTGCTAGCGGGAGGCCGTAACAATGAGCAGTTCTTC. This gives the protein CASSLLAGGRNNEQFF.

The rearrangement uses TRBV20-1 and TRBJ2-7, with TRBD2 matching 7 bases. Germline V gene lookup returns CDR1 DFQATT and CDR2 SNEGSKA (reference sequence). The CDR3 is 11 residues long. V lost 4 bases, J lost 6 bases, and 3 bases stayed unmatched. The DNA for the CDR3 is TGCAGTGCTATGGGGGGGTTCGAGCAGTACTTC. Translated, it gives CSAMGGFEQYF.

The chain's CDR3 is CASSPGTGSNTDTQYF. The CDR3 DNA follows: TGTGCCAGCAGCCCAGGGACAGGATCTAACACAGATACGCAGTATTTT. J is TRBJ2-3 and V is TRBV11-2; TRBD1 matches 8 bases. Germline V lookup: CDR1 SGHAT, CDR2 FQNNGV. This CDR3 region has 16 residues. The J segment lost 2 bases and the V segment lost 5 bases, leaving 9 bases of the junction unmatched. The complete variable domain, with remaining parts taken from reference TRBV11-2 and TRBJ2-3, reads EAGVAQSPRYKIIEKRQSVAFWCNPISGHATLYWYQQILGQGPKLLIQFQNNGVVDDSQLPKDRFSAERLKGVDSTLKIQPAKLEDSAVYLCASSPGTGSNTDTQYFGPGTRLTVL.

The chain has TRBV5-1 and TRBJ1-2; no definite D call. The CDR3 has 12 amino acids. V lost 3 bases, J lost 8 bases, and 11 bases lay in between. CDR1 and CDR2 (germline): SGHRS, YFSETQ. CDR3 in amino acids: CASSSRVGGYTF. The DNA for the CDR3 is TGCGCCAGCAGCTCCCGGGTTGGCGGCTACACCTTC.

This chain links TRBV19 with TRBJ2-7, with a possible D match to TRBD1 (6 bases). Germline CDR1 LNHDA, CDR2 SQIVND (reference sequence). The V and J ends lost 6 bases and 1 base respectively, with 13 bases between them. This CDR3 is 14 amino acids long. Here the CDR3 reads CASSQRGQSYEQYF. Written as DNA, the CDR3 is TGTGCCAGTAGCCAAAGGGGACAATCCTACGAGCAGTACTTC.

The gene calls are TRBV19 and TRBJ2-7; 14 nucleotides line up with TRBD2. Germline V gene data show CDR1 as LNHDA and CDR2 as SQIVND (reference sequence). J gave up 7 bases and V 5 bases, and 7 bases lay outside the gene matches. The CDR3 is 15 amino acids. The CDR3 DNA reads TGTGCCAGTAGTCCCCCGGGACTAGCGGGAGTTGAGCAGTACTTC. Amino acids: CASSPPGLAGVEQYF.

V is TRBV7-2 and J is TRBJ2-5; TRBD2 is a possible D gene (6 bases). This CDR3 region has 17 residues. Trimming cost V 5 bases and J 4 bases, with 23 bases left between them. Germline loops: CDR1 SGHTA, CDR2 FQGNSA. CDR3 sequence: CASSPTAGGLSGETQYF. The DNA of the CDR3 is TGTGCCAGCAGCCCCACAGCAGGAGGGTTATCCGGAGAGACCCAGTACTTC. Looking up the rest from reference TRBV7-2 and TRBJ2-5 gives the full variable domain: GAGVSQSPSNKVTEKGKDVELRCDPISGHTALYWYRQSLGQGLEFLIYFQGNSAPDKSGLPSDRFSAERTGGSVSTLTIQRTQQEDSAVYLCASSPTAGGLSGETQYFGPGTRLLVL.

This chain links TRBV5-6 with TRBJ2-1; perhaps D is TRBD1 or TRBD2 (5 bases each). The length of the CDR3 is 16 residues. The V gene lost 4 bases and the J gene lost 4 bases, with 18 bases spanning the gap. The V gene's germline CDR1 is SGHDT and CDR2 YYEEEE. This CDR3 reads CASSMGPMGTYNEQFF. In nucleotides, the CDR3 is TGTGCCAGCAGCATGGGACCTATGGGTACGTACAATGAGCAGTTCTTC.

The V gene is TRBV30, the J gene TRBJ1-2; TRBD1 agrees at 7 bases. The CDR3 extends over 13 amino acids. Germline V gene data show CDR1 as GTSNPN and CDR2 as SVGIG (reference sequence). V shed 4 bases and J 3 bases; nucleotides not matched to a gene: 5. The CDR3 DNA follows: TGTGCCTGGACGGGACAGACTTACTATGGCTACACCTTC. It is translated as CAWTGQTYYGYTF.

The rearrangement links TRBV6-1 to TRBJ1-2; TRBD1 matches at 8 bases. CDR1 and CDR2 (germline): MNHNS, SASEGT. Trimming at V came to 4 bases and at J to 7 bases, leaving 8 bases not matched to a gene. The length of the CDR3 is 14 residues. The CDR3 sequence: CASSAGQGWFGYTF. The DNA for the CDR3 is TGTGCCAGCAGTGCCGGACAGGGCTGGTTTGGCTACACCTTC.

The chain joins TRBV30 to TRBJ2-5; no firm D call. In germline, CDR1 is GTSNPN, CDR2 SVGIG (reference sequence). Trimming took off 2 bases at V and 7 bases at J, with 20 bases between the two ends. The length of the CDR3 is 15 residues. In nucleotides, the CDR3 is TGTGCCTGGAGTACTCCTCAGGTCCCCCAGAGGACCCAGTACTTC. Translating gives CAWSTPQVPQRTQYF.